The sequence of this TCR beta chain was determined in a study of blood T cells in healthy people across ages. The authors ran a second PCR of 7 to 11 cycles using a sample-barcoded 5' primer and a J-beta primer mix. TCRdb re-called the 5' RACE reads with MiXCR, one entry per CDR3 protein. Of approximately 1.5 million distinct CDR3 sequences listed, roughly 30% were seen once; the top ten hold about 11%. General study findings and limits: A strong correlation between TCR beta diversity and naive T cell percentage was seen.

Total RNA amounts of at least 6 micrograms were extracted per sample. V was shortened by 3 bases and J by 5 bases, with 12 bases between the two germline ends. The CDR3 is 13 amino acids. Germline loops: CDR1 SQVTM, CDR2 ANQGSEA. This clonotype was picked up many times. Its antigen is unidentified. J is TRBJ2-3 and V is TRBV29-1; D possibly uses TRBD1 or TRBD2 (5 bases each). The sequenced material came from blood. The TCR was taken from a woman aged 25 to 45 in good health. The CDR3 bases are TGCAGCGTTGACGGGGCTCAAGAAGATACGCAGTATTTT. Amino acid sequence: CSVDGAQEDTQYF.